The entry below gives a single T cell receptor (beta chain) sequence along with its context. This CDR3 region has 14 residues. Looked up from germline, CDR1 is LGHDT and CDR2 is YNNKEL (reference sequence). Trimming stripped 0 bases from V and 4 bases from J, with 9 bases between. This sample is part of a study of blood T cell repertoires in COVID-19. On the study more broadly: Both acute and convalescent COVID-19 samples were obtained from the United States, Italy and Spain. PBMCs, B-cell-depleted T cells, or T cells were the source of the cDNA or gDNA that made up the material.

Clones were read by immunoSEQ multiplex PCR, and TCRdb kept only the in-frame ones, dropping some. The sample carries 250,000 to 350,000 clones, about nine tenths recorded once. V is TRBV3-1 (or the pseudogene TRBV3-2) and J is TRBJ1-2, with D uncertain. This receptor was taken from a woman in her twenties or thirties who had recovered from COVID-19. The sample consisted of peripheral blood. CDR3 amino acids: CASSQDHRSYGYTF. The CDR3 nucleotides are TGTGCCAGCAGCCAAGATCATAGGAGCTATGGCTACACCTTC.